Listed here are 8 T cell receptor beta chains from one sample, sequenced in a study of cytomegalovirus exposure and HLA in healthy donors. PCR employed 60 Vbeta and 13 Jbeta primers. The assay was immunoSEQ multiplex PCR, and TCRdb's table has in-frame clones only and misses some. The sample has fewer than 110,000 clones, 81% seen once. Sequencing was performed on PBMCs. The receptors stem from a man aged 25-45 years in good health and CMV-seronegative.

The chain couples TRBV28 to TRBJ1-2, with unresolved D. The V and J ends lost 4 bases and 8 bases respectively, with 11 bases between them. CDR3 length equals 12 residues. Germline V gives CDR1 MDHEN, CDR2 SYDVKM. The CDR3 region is CASSSPGEGYTF. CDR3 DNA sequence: TGTGCCAGCAGTTCTCCCGGGGAGGGCTACACCTTC.

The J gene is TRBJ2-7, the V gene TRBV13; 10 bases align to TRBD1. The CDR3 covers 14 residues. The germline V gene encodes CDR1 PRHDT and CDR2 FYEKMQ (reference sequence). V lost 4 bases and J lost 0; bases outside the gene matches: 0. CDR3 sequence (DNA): TGTGCCAGCAGCTGGACAGGGGGCTCCTACGAGCAGTACTTC. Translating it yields CASSWTGGSYEQYF.

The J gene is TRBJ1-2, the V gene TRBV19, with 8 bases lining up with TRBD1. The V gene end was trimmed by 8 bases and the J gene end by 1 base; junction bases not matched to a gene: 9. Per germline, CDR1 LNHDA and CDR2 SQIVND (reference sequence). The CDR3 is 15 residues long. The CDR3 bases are TGTGCCAGTGTGTTTAAAGGACAGGGTAACTATGGCTACACCTTC. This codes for CASVFKGQGNYGYTF.

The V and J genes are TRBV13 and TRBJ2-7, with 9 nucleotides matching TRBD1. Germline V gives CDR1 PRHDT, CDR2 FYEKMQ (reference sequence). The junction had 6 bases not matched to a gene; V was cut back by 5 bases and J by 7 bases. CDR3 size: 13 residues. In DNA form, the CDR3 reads TGTGCCAGCAGCGTATACAGGGGGCCTGAGCAGTACTTC. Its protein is CASSVYRGPEQYF.

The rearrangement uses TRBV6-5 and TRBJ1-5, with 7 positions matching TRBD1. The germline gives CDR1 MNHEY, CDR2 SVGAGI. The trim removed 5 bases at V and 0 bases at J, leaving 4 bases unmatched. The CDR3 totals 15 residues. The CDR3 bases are TGTGCCAGCAGTGTCGACAGGGCTAGCAATCAGCCCCAGCATTTT. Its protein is CASSVDRASNQPQHF.

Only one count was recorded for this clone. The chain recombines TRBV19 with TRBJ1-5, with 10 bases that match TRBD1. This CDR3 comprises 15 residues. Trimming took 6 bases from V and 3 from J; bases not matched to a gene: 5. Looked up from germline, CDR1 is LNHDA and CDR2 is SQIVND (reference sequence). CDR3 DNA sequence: TGTGCCAGTAGCGGGACAGGGGTGGACAATCAGCCCCAGCATTTT. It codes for CASSGTGVDNQPQHF.

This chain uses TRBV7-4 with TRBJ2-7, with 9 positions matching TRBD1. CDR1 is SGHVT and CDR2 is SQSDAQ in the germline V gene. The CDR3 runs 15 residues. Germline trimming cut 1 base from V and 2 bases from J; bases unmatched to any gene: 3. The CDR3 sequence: CASSLEQGAAYEQYF. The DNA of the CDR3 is TGTGCCAGCAGCTTAGAACAGGGGGCCGCCTACGAGCAGTACTTC.

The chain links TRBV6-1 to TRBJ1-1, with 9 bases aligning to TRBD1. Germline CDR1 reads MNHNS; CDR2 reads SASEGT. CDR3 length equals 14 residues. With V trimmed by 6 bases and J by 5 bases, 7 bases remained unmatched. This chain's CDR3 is CASRLQGAGTEAFF. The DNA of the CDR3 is TGTGCCAGCAGACTACAGGGGGCGGGAACTGAAGCTTTCTTT.